This TCR beta chain is drawn from a study of T cells in localized non-small cell lung cancer. Generated by immunoSEQ multiplex PCR, the TCRdb table keeps only in-frame clones and is missing some. This table has about 1,000 clones, about 30% appearing once. This clone was counted between two and nine times. Its cognate antigen is unknown. General study points: The greatest T cell clonality was found in uninvolved adjacent lung (higher than in tumor).

V was trimmed by 3 bases and J by 3 bases, leaving 8 bases between them. The CDR3 extends over 13 amino acids. CDR1 is LNHDA, CDR2 SQIVND, per germline (reference sequence). The sequenced sample was normal lung tissue next to the tumor, obtained before any cancer treatment. This chain links TRBV19 with TRBJ1-2, with unresolved D. The clonotype originates from a woman aged 35-75 years with stage III lung adenocarcinoma. The CDR3 region is CASSIQSYYGYTF. CDR3 coding DNA: TGTGCCAGTAGTATTCAGTCTTACTATGGCTACACCTTC.